What follows are 10 T cell receptor beta chains derived from one specimen sequenced in a study of blood T cell repertoires in COVID-19. The assay was immunoSEQ multiplex PCR, and TCRdb's table has in-frame clones only and misses some. The data hold hundreds of thousands of clones, with roughly 87% observed a single time. Source material: peripheral blood. The source of these receptors is a man younger than 35 with active or convalescent COVID-19.

The chain combines TRBV7-7 with TRBJ2-1; 8 bases are shared with TRBD2. CDR3 length equals 18 residues. Germline V gene lookup returns CDR1 SSHAT and CDR2 FNYEAQ (reference sequence). J lost 0 bases, V lost 7 bases, and 14 bases had no gene match. CDR3 in DNA: TGTGCCAGCACAGCTTTGATTCCAAGCGGGAGCTCCTACAATGAGCAGTTCTTC. Protein: CASTALIPSGSSYNEQFF.

This clone was recorded once. The chain couples TRBV5-4 to TRBJ2-5; 9 nucleotides match TRBD2. The CDR3 loop spans 15 amino acids. With 3 bases clipped from V and 5 bases from J, the junction kept 8 bases outside the gene matches. Germline CDR1 SGHNT, CDR2 YYREEE (reference sequence). Written as DNA, the CDR3 is TGTGCCAGCAGCTCCCTTGGCGGGGGGGCGGAGACCCAGTACTTC. As protein: CASSSLGGGAETQYF.

The chain combines TRBV5-1 with TRBJ2-5; 9 nucleotides align to TRBD2. This CDR3 has 16 amino acids. Germline CDR1 and CDR2: SGHRS and YFSETQ. Germline trimming cut 4 bases from V and 1 base from J; bases unmatched to any gene: 8. The CDR3 loop reads CASSRGASGIQETQYF. DNA for the CDR3: TGCGCCAGCAGCCGCGGGGCTAGCGGGATCCAAGAGACCCAGTACTTC.

The gene calls are TRBV18 and TRBJ2-1; 10 positions agree with TRBD2. Germline CDR1 KGHSH, CDR2 LQKENI. This CDR3 contains 17 residues. Trimming took 0 bases from V and 4 from J; bases not matched to a gene: 6. This chain's CDR3 is CASSPPGRTSGYNEQFF. CDR3 bases: TGTGCCAGCTCACCACCGGGTCGGACTAGCGGTTACAATGAGCAGTTCTTC.

This chain connects TRBV4-3 to TRBJ1-1; 10 positions agree with TRBD1. The CDR3 covers 16 residues. CDR1 is LGHNA, CDR2 YSLEER, per germline. V shed 1 base, J shed 5 bases, and the junction held 7 bases outside the gene matches. CDR3 nucleotides: TGCGCCAGCAGCCAAGCGAGGGGACAGGGGATTACTGAAGCTTTCTTT. Translating gives CASSQARGQGITEAFF.

This chain connects TRBV7-8 to TRBJ1-4; D may be TRBD1 (5 bases). Per germline, CDR1 SGHVS and CDR2 FQNEAQ. The CDR3 is 17 residues long. V lost 5 bases, J lost 3 bases, and 19 bases lay in between. In nucleotides, the CDR3 is TGTGCCAGCAGCCCGCATTCCAGGGTGACGGCTAATGAAAAACTGTTTTTT. It translates to CASSPHSRVTANEKLFF.

This clone appeared once. In DNA, the CDR3 is TGTGCCAGCAGCTTTCAAGGACAGACGAATTCACCCCTCCACTTT. Encoded protein: CASSFQGQTNSPLHF. V and J are TRBV7-2 and TRBJ1-6; D is perhaps TRBD1 (6 bases). The V end was cut by 3 bases, the J end by 7 bases, with 13 bases between. The length of the CDR3 is 15 residues. Germline loops: CDR1 SGHTA, CDR2 FQGNSA.

The rearrangement links TRBV6-5 to TRBJ1-2; TRBD1 is a possible D gene (6 bases). Trimming pared 2 bases from V and 8 bases from J, leaving 18 bases between. The length of the CDR3 is 15 residues. The germline CDR1 and CDR2 sequences are MNHEY and SVGAGI. The CDR3 DNA sequence: TGTGCCAGCAGTTACCCTCCGCCAGGGGCGCAAGGCTACACCTTC. The encoded protein is CASSYPPPGAQGYTF.

This chain uses TRBV3-1 (or the pseudogene TRBV3-2) with TRBJ1-4; D not resolved. Germline values: CDR1 LGHDT, CDR2 YNNKEL (reference sequence). V was cut by 2 bases and J by 2 bases, with 12 bases left in between. The CDR3 totals 16 residues. The chain's CDR3 is CASSQIRAGTNEKLFF. CDR3 DNA sequence: TGTGCCAGCAGCCAAATCCGCGCCGGGACTAATGAAAAACTGTTTTTT.

Notes on this clone: This same CDR3 is encoded by further DNA sequences in the sample. The chain is built from TRBV5-1 and TRBJ1-1; 7 nucleotides line up with TRBD1. CDR1 and CDR2 (germline): SGHRS, YFSETQ. This CDR3 comprises 14 residues. J lost 4 bases, V lost 3 bases, and 6 bases had no gene match. The CDR3 nucleotides are TGCGCCAGCAGCTCGACAGGGTCGGGCACTGAAGCTTTCTTT. This translates into CASSSTGSGTEAFF. Complete variable domain (other parts from reference TRBV5-1 and TRBJ1-1): KAGVTQTPRYLIKTRGQQVTLSCSPISGHRSVSWYQQTPGQGLQFLFEYFSETQRNKGNFPGRFSGRQFSNSRSEMNVSTLELGDSALYLCASSSTGSGTEAFFGQGTRLTVV.